The source of this TCR beta chain is a study of blood T cell repertoires in COVID-19 (TCRdb year 2020). Describing the broader study: Samples from collaborators originated in the United States, Italy and Spain and spanned both the acute and convalescent phases of COVID-19. HLA class I and class II types, where available, came from metadata supplied by the sample provider rather than from assay-based typing. The dataset comprised deeply sampled blood TCRbeta repertoires from subjects exposed to, actively infected with, or recovered from COVID-19. The samples were drawn from two sources: the first 160 participants of the ongoing ImmuneRACE study, and over 1,000 subjects contributed by 6 global collaborators. Nearly every sample came with metadata listing a de-identified subject ID, COVID-19 status, age in years and sex. A freely available public database, intended as a resource for researchers studying the immune response to SARS-CoV-2, is where the repertoires were released. The material from the prospective study consisted of cDNA or gDNA derived from T cells, B-cell-depleted T cells, or PBMCs.

Participants in the prospective study were enrolled through a virtual design, were aged 18 to 89 years, and lived in 24 United States geographic areas. In the prospective study, participants were assigned to cohorts based on the clinical history participants reported in a screening survey and a study questionnaire. Recovered participants in ImmuneRACE Cohort 3 were defined as having two consecutive negative NP/OP PCR tests, clearance from a healthcare professional, or resolution of symptoms. Mobile phlebotomists in the prospective study collected whole blood, serum and a nasopharyngeal or oropharyngeal swab from every participant. Over a roughly 2-month period, participants in the prospective study had the option of providing additional blood draws and questionnaires. Before DNA extraction, prospective study blood samples were shipped either frozen or at room temperature. CDR1 and CDR2 were assigned from the germline V gene as MDHEN and SYDVKM. There are 13 amino acids in the CDR3, from cysteine to phenylalanine inclusive. Solely the CDR3 DNA is kept, with 39 bases framed from the first base. V lost 5 bases and J lost 3 bases; the stretch between them is 7 bases long.

Details on this clone: Its binding antigen is unknown. No much larger clonotype is one base removed from it; base qualities were not supplied.

TCRbeta CDR3 regions were amplified from genomic DNA by means of the immunoSEQ Assay, a bias-controlled multiplex PCR. In the paper's pipeline: Nucleated cell counts per sample were estimated from amplification of reference gene primers within the assay. Sequence reads were collapsed and filtered to measure the absolute abundance of every unique TCRbeta CDR3 rearrangement. Productive Simpson clonality was computed per sample as the square root of Simpson's diversity index over productive rearrangements. The immuneACCESS repertoire file appears here via TCRdb, limited to in-frame rearrangements. These files lack a portion of the clones; in checked studies, under half of the deficit traces to unresolved V genes, and the cause of the others is not known. V and J calls plus clone size are reproduced from that table; the DNA served to infer D and trimming. Recorded for this sample are about 300,000 clones; roughly 90% of them occurred a single time. Of the sample, 1.1% is held by the ten largest clones.

General conclusions and limits of the study: How much clinical and demographic metadata was included differed by source and by participant, and the metadata was provided uncurated.

The receptor comes from a woman between 25 and 40 years old who had recovered from COVID-19. Here the chain combines TRBV28 and TRBJ1-4; there is no confident call for the D gene. Sequenced input: PBMCs or T cells enriched from blood (not recorded which). The CDR3 reads CASSPTANEKLFF. At the DNA level, the sequence is TGTGCCAGCAGTCCCACAGCTAATGAAAAACTGTTTTTT.